Sequencing of this TCR beta chain was carried out in a study of shared T cell receptors in the human thymus. Details on this clone: The junction differs from germline at one of its ends, possibly a read error.

Per germline, CDR1 SEHNR and CDR2 FQNEAQ (reference sequence). The CDR3 consists of 14 residues. Profiled with immunoSEQ multiplex PCR; TCRdb holds only in-frame clones, not every one. The sample includes 720,000 or so clones, 80% to 90% seen only once; the top ten take approximately 0.01%. In addition, the sample was reused for a study of human thymus T cells. That investigation notes: Resected material from corrective heart surgery provided the thymus tissue analysed. Thymic and blood repertoires seemed to favor certain V and J genes. What related research reported was that thymic repertoires overlapped highly among unrelated individuals.

V usage is TRBV7-9 and J usage is TRBJ1-2; 8 bases line up with TRBD1. The clonotype was recovered from a girl less than two years old with a congenital heart defect. Material for sequencing was thymocytes. The CDR3, as DNA: TGTGCCACCAGCTCATCGACAGGGGATGGAGGCTACACCTTC. Encoded protein: CATSSSTGDGGYTF.